Listed below are T cell receptor beta chains from one sample, sequenced in a study of T-cell memory formation after mild COVID-19. TCRdb independently ran MiXCR on the 5' RACE reads; one entry per CDR3 protein. Of some 290,000 distinct CDR3 sequences in the sample, 15% to 20% were seen once. Sequenced input: PBMCs or a T cell subset sorted from them (not recorded which). The origin of the receptors is a man between 18 and 29 years old who had mild COVID-19 (a few samples of this study predate the infection). Cell type and time point are not known. CDR3s include the opening cysteine and the closing phenylalanine or tryptophan. Fields, in order: J gene, V gene, clone size, D gene, CDR3 DNA, CDR3 protein. A D gene is named only where the DNA matches it firmly. The size of a clone is reported for some rows only, either as once, few or many, or as a class for expanded clones.

TRBJ2-1 | TRBV4-3 | many | TRBD2 | TGCGCCAGCAGCCAAAGTAGCGGGGGGGCCGGTGAGCAGTTCTTC | CASSQSSGGAGEQFF
TRBJ2-5 | TRBV5-1 | few | . | TGCGCCAGCAGCTTTAACGGAGAGACCCAGTACTTC | CASSFNGETQYF
TRBJ1-2 | TRBV6-5 | . | TRBD1 | TGTGCCAGCGGACAGGGTCATGGCTACACCTTC | CASGQGHGYTF
TRBJ2-5 | TRBV6-5 | few | . | TGTGCCAGCAGTTACTCGACCGGGTGGGAGACCCAGTACTTC | CASSYSTGWETQYF
TRBJ1-6 | TRBV30 | . | . | TGTGCCTGGAGTATCGACAGCTATAATTCACCCCTCCACTTT | CAWSIDSYNSPLHF
TRBJ2-7 | TRBV12-3/TRBV12-4 | many | . | TGTGCCAGCAGCCTTGTGGGTGAGCAGTACTTC | CASSLVGEQYF
TRBJ2-1 | TRBV3-1 | . | . | TGTGCCAGCAGCCAAGATAGCGAGAACCCCTACAATGAGCAGTTCTTC | CASSQDSENPYNEQFF
TRBJ2-7 | TRBV4-2 | . | TRBD1 | TGTGCCAGCAGCCAGACGCCTGGGACAGGGTTAGCCTCCTACGAGCAGTACTTC | CASSQTPGTGLASYEQYF
TRBJ1-1 | TRBV4-3 | few | . | TGCGCCAGCAGCCGCGGACCTATGGAAGCTTTCTTT | CASSRGPMEAFF
TRBJ1-1 | TRBV7-9 | . | . | TGTGCCAGCAGCCCCTCGGCCGGATTGGCTTTCTTT | CASSPSAGLAFF
TRBJ1-1 | TRBV12-3/TRBV12-4 | few | . | TGTGCCAGCAGTTTTTTGGGAAGGGCCACTGAAGCTTTCTTT | CASSFLGRATEAFF
TRBJ1-2 | TRBV7-2 | many | TRBD1 | TGTGCCAGCAGCTTATCAGGGGGCTATGGCTACACCTTC | CASSLSGGYGYTF
TRBJ2-1 | TRBV4-1 | . | TRBD1 | TGCGCCAGCAGCCTAACCTATGGGACAGGGATTGAGGGTGAGCAGTTCTTC | CASSLTYGTGIEGEQFF
TRBJ1-2 | TRBV4-3 | few | TRBD1 | TGCGCCAGCAGCCAGGGAACAGGGGGTCGCGACTATGGCTACACCTTC | CASSQGTGGRDYGYTF
TRBJ2-2 | TRBV29-1 | . | . | TGCAGCGTTGAAGAGACTAGGTTAGGTGCGAACACCGGGGAGCTGTTTTTT | CSVEETRLGANTGELFF
TRBJ2-1 | TRBV6-6 | few | TRBD2 | TGTGCCAGCAGTTTGGGGCCTAGCGGGGGGATTTACAATGAGCAGTTCTTC | CASSLGPSGGIYNEQFF
TRBJ1-2 | TRBV4-3 | . | . | TGCGCCAGCAGCCATGGCGGGGAAGGCTACACCTTC | CASSHGGEGYTF
TRBJ2-5 | TRBV5-1 | . | TRBD2 | TGCGCCAGCAGCCCCCTGGGTAGCGGGGGGCCCGACCAAGAGACCCAGTACTTC | CASSPLGSGGPDQETQYF
TRBJ2-5 | TRBV28 | . | TRBD1 | TGTGCCAGCAGTTTTACGGGACAGACCCAAGAGACCCAGTACTTC | CASSFTGQTQETQYF
TRBJ2-3 | TRBV12-3/TRBV12-4 | . | . | TGTGCCAGCAGTTTAAGGTTCATGGTACAGGGCGGAGATACGCAGTATTTT | CASSLRFMVQGGDTQYF
TRBJ2-3 | TRBV14 | few | TRBD2 | TGTGCCAGCAGCCAAGGAGGGCTAGCGGGGCCGTATTTT | CASSQGGLAGPYF
TRBJ1-2 | TRBV12-3/TRBV12-4 | few | . | TGTGCCAGCAGTTTAGGGGGTAGGGACTATGGCTACACCTTC | CASSLGGRDYGYTF
TRBJ1-1 | TRBV29-1 | . | . | TGCAGCGTCGCCGAAAGCAGTGGGAGAGCTTTCTTT | CSVAESSGRAFF
TRBJ2-5 | TRBV4-1 | . | . | TGCGCCAGCAGCCAATGGGGCTTCGCCGGGACCCAGTACTTC | CASSQWGFAGTQYF
TRBJ2-5 | TRBV6-2/TRBV6-3 | . | TRBD1 | TGTGCCAGCAGTTACTACCGGACAGGGGCAGAGACCCAGTACTTC | CASSYYRTGAETQYF
TRBJ1-2 | TRBV20-1 | . | . | TGCAGTGCTCACGATGGCTACACCTTC | CSAHDGYTF
TRBJ2-3 | TRBV10-3 | few | TRBD1 | TGTGCCACCCTAGGAGGAGCGGCAGGGGGCTCAGATACGCAGTATTTT | CATLGGAAGGSDTQYF
TRBJ2-3 | TRBV7-9 | . | . | TGTGCCAGCAGCTTAGGAGGGCTCGGGGGCGCATATATGTCAGATACGCAGTATTTT | CASSLGGLGGAYMSDTQYF
TRBJ1-6 | TRBV10-3 | few | . | TGTGCCATCAGTGACCACCGACTCCCTTCCCTCCACTTT | CAISDHRLPSLHF
TRBJ2-3 | TRBV6-2/TRBV6-3 | . | TRBD2 | TGTGCCAGCAGTTACTCCCTGAGGTGGACTAGTAACACAGATACGCAGTATTTT | CASSYSLRWTSNTDTQYF
TRBJ2-5 | TRBV29-1 | . | . | TGCAGCGTTGAAGGTCGGACTCGTACGGAGACCCAGTACTTC | CSVEGRTRTETQYF
TRBJ1-2 | TRBV24-1 | . | . | TGTGCCACCAGTGACCGCGGGACAAACACTAACTATGGCTACACCTTC | CATSDRGTNTNYGYTF
TRBJ2-5 | TRBV4-3 | . | TRBD2 | TGCGCCAGCAGCGGTAACGGGGGGGCCTCCGAGACCCAGTACTTC | CASSGNGGASETQYF
TRBJ1-2 | TRBV27 | . | . | TGTGCCAGCAGTTTACAGGCCCCTAGATACGATGGCTACACCTTC | CASSLQAPRYDGYTF
TRBJ2-7 | TRBV10-3 | . | TRBD2 | TGTGCCGCGAGCGGGGGACTCTCCTACGAGCAGTACTTC | CAASGGLSYEQYF
TRBJ1-6 | TRBV6-5 | . | . | TGTGCCAGCAGTACAGCGACCGGGACGGGAAATTCACCCCTCCACTTT | CASSTATGTGNSPLHF
TRBJ2-7 | TRBV10-3 | many | . | TGTGCCATGTCCCGGGACGTATACGAGCAGTACTTC | CAMSRDVYEQYF
TRBJ2-7 | TRBV29-1 | . | . | TGCAGCGTCGTGGAGTTCTACGAGCAGTACTTC | CSVVEFYEQYF
TRBJ1-1 | TRBV6-5 | few | . | TGTGCCAGCAGCCCGGGACGCTTCTCTGAAGCTTTCTTT | CASSPGRFSEAFF
TRBJ1-2 | TRBV7-3 | few | . | TGTGCCAGCAGCTTACAGGGACAAGGCAACTATGGCTACACCTTC | CASSLQGQGNYGYTF
TRBJ2-2 | TRBV3-1 | . | TRBD2 | TGTGCCAGCAGCCAAGAGGGACTAGCGGCCGGGGAGCTGTTTTTT | CASSQEGLAAGELFF
TRBJ2-7 | TRBV20-1 | few | . | TGCAGTGCCAGGCGGGCAGGTATTGGGCGGCGATCCTACGAGCAGTACTTC | CSARRAGIGRRSYEQYF
TRBJ1-2 | TRBV28 | . | . | TGTGCCAGCAGTTTGGAGGGCTTTCGGGGCTACACCTTC | CASSLEGFRGYTF
TRBJ2-1 | TRBV20-1 | . | TRBD2 | TGCAGTGCTGGCCGTTCCGGGACTAGCGGCAACAATGAGCAGTTCTTC | CSAGRSGTSGNNEQFF
TRBJ2-2 | TRBV12-3/TRBV12-4 | few | . | TGTGCCAGCAGTTTCCAGGGCCCAGGGGAGCTGTTTTTT | CASSFQGPGELFF
TRBJ2-1 | TRBV7-6 | . | TRBD1 | TGTGCCAGCAGCGGCCGGGACAGACGAGATGAGCAGTTCTTC | CASSGRDRRDEQFF
TRBJ1-1 | TRBV27 | . | . | TGTGCCAGCAGTTTAAGAGACGGGAACACTGAAGCTTTCTTT | CASSLRDGNTEAFF
TRBJ2-5 | TRBV7-2 | . | . | TGTGCCAGCAGTTTTACAGGGCCACAAGAGACCCAGTACTTC | CASSFTGPQETQYF